A selection of T cell receptor beta chains follows, all from one sample in a study of radiation and T cells in renal cell carcinoma. The protocol was immunoSEQ multiplex PCR, while the TCRdb copy is restricted to in-frame clones and leaves out a portion. The repertoire holds roughly 120,000 clones, with around 83% as singletons. The source material was blood, sampled from a patient whose treatment included radiotherapy and nephrectomy. These receptors came from a woman in her sixties or seventies with renal cell carcinoma. The CDR3 runs from the conserved cysteine through the conserved F or W. The order of the fields is D gene, V gene, J gene, CDR3 DNA, CDR3 protein. D genes are given only for firm matches.

-,TRBV5-1,TRBJ1-3,TGCGCCAGCAGCATCGACTCAGGGGCTGGAAACACCATATATTTT,CASSIDSGAGNTIYF
TRBD1,TRBV7-6,TRBJ1-1,TGTGCCAGCAGCGACGGGACAGGGGTTGAAGCTTTCTTT,CASSDGTGVEAFF
-,TRBV5-5,TRBJ1-4,TGTGCCAGCAGCTTGGACAGGAATGAAAAACTGTTTTTT,CASSLDRNEKLFF
TRBD1,TRBV7-2,TRBJ2-6,TGTGCCAGCAGCTCGGACAGGGCCTCTGGGGCCAACGTCCTGACTTTC,CASSSDRASGANVLTF
-,TRBV6-1,TRBJ1-5,TGTGCCAGCAGTGAAGTAAATCAGCCCCAGCATTTT,CASSEVNQPQHF
TRBD1,TRBV19,TRBJ1-6,TGTGCCAGTAGACTACAGGGGGCCTCTTTTAATTCACCCCTCCACTTT,CASRLQGASFNSPLHF
-,TRBV11-2,TRBJ1-2,TGTGCCAGCAGCCCCGGGAACCGCCAGGCCTATGGCTACACCTTC,CASSPGNRQAYGYTF
TRBD2,TRBV6-4,TRBJ2-3,TGTGCCAGCAGTGGGGCCCCCTCAAGCGGGAGTAGCACAGATACGCAGTATTTT,CASSGAPSSGSSTDTQYF
TRBD2,TRBV5-4,TRBJ2-1,TGTGCCAGCAGCCCGACTAGCGGGAGCCGCAATGAGCAGTTCTTC,CASSPTSGSRNEQFF
TRBD1,TRBV2,TRBJ1-1,TGTGCCAGCGCCCCAGGGGGCTACACTGAAGCTTTCTTT,CASAPGGYTEAFF